These T cell receptor beta chains were read from a single sample in a study of cytomegalovirus exposure and HLA in healthy donors. Assay used: immunoSEQ multiplex PCR; TCRdb lists only in-frame clones, some missing. The sample lists under 120,000 clones; 74% were seen once. Sequences were obtained from PBMCs. These receptors all stem from a man aged 50 to 60 in good health and CMV-seropositive. The conserved cysteine and the conserved F or W are not part of the CDR3 here. The D gene is left open where the match is weak.

TRBV9	TRBJ1-1	TRBD1	ASGPGGPSTEAF
TRBV27	TRBJ2-1	.	ASSVLEGGGPTEQF
TRBV14	TRBJ2-5	.	ASSQSGSQY
TRBV7-9	TRBJ2-1	.	ASSLVAEHPSYNEQF
TRBV9	TRBJ1-1	.	ASSQGIHTEAF
TRBV28	TRBJ1-4	.	ASNLGVYGEKLF
TRBV2	TRBJ2-5	TRBD1	AIERTGQETQY
TRBV28	TRBJ1-2	.	ASSFVGEIISYGYT
TRBV28	TRBJ1-2	.	ASSQGMGGYT
TRBV28	TRBJ1-6	TRBD1	ASSLRTGAATPLH
TRBV19	TRBJ2-5	.	ASSNGGSQETQY
TRBV12-5	TRBJ1-4	.	ASGSGTNEKLF
TRBV2	TRBJ2-1	TRBD2	ASTRTSGRSSYNEQF
TRBV9	TRBJ1-5	.	ASSVASGPNQPQH
TRBV2	TRBJ2-1	.	ASSLVGGRVGEQF
TRBV29-1	TRBJ2-7	.	SALRRGGEQY
TRBV5-1	TRBJ1-1	.	ASSLASAGVTEAF
TRBV5-4	TRBJ1-5	.	ASSFTLLRVDQPQH
TRBV27	TRBJ1-2	.	ASSFSPQIYGYT
TRBV7-2	TRBJ2-5	.	ASSSRGTQY
TRBV11-2	TRBJ2-1	.	ASSRMVLARNEQF
TRBV12-5	TRBJ2-7	TRBD1	ASGLAAGTGIYEQY
TRBV5-6	TRBJ1-3	.	ASSSGAPGNTIY
TRBV29-1	TRBJ2-7	.	SVETGKPYEQY
TRBV6-5	TRBJ2-7	.	ASSPGLLGEQY
TRBV7-8	TRBJ1-1	.	ASSLTWGGNAEAF
TRBV28	TRBJ2-7	.	ASSLGRDYEQY
TRBV6-5	TRBJ2-7	TRBD2	ASSYSATSGSYEQY
TRBV11-2	TRBJ2-1	.	ASSAALPNEQF
TRBV5-1	TRBJ2-4	.	ASSFVGDIQY
TRBV7-8	TRBJ1-5	.	ASSLAVGGNQPQH
TRBV5-1	TRBJ2-1	TRBD2	ASSLGTSGTEEQF
TRBV5-1	TRBJ2-7	TRBD1	ASRAPSGGYDEQY
TRBV18	TRBJ2-3	TRBD2	ASREGGSTDTQY
TRBV7-3	TRBJ2-5	TRBD1	ASSTGDQETQY
TRBV11-2	TRBJ1-2	TRBD1	ASSSNRGLYGYT
TRBV5-1	TRBJ2-5	.	ASSSTGTKETQY
TRBV30	TRBJ2-5	.	AWSLRGGETQY
TRBV7-6	TRBJ2-5	TRBD2	ASSLAPLAAETQY
TRBV4-1	TRBJ1-1	.	ASSQDPREGTEAF
TRBV25-1	TRBJ2-4	.	ASSEALAKNIQY
TRBV19	TRBJ1-5	.	ASSIDQTINQPQH
TRBV19	TRBJ1-2	TRBD1	ASSGRGRRGYT
TRBV5-1	TRBJ1-4	TRBD1	ASSMTYRGLNEKLF
TRBV4-2	TRBJ2-3	.	ASSQDLGQGYLTDTQY
TRBV5-4	TRBJ2-2	TRBD1	ASSKTGPNTGELF
TRBV11-2	TRBJ1-4	TRBD1	ASSSIAGTANEKLF
TRBV9	TRBJ1-1	TRBD1	ASSIAGQSNTEAF
TRBV4-1	TRBJ1-6	.	ASSQESDQASSYNSPLH
TRBV5-6	TRBJ1-3	.	ASSLGTGLSSGNTIY
TRBV2	TRBJ1-6	TRBD1	ASSERSTGGSPLH
TRBV19	TRBJ2-1	TRBD2	ASIQLAGGSNEQF
TRBV28	TRBJ1-5	.	ATTTLSNQPQH
TRBV5-4	TRBJ2-2	TRBD2	ASSGGGLAGSGELF
TRBV10-3	TRBJ2-7	.	AIGGSQYEQY